The 8 T cell receptor beta chains below were found in one sample sequenced in a study of shared clonotypes between healthy human individuals. Here immunoSEQ multiplex PCR was the method, and the copy in TCRdb shows in-frame clones only, minus some. The sample yields 550,000 to 750,000 clones, 92% seen once. CD8 cells classed as naive were CD45RO-negative and positively selected for CCR7, excluding terminally differentiated effector memory CD45RA+ cells. Sequencing input: naive CD8+ T cells sorted from blood. These receptors were obtained from a man aged 25 to 45 in good health.

CDR3 sequence reads: CASSLYGLAGHRDEQFF. For the CDR3, the DNA is TGTGCCAGCAGCTTATATGGACTAGCGGGACACCGGGATGAGCAGTTCTTC. The rearrangement links TRBV7-9 to TRBJ2-1; 12 bases map to TRBD2. The junction had 10 bases not matched to a gene; V was cut back by 2 bases and J by 8 bases. The germline gives CDR1 SEHNR, CDR2 FQNEAQ (reference sequence). This CDR3 region has 17 residues.

The J gene is TRBJ2-1, the V gene TRBV2; D gene ambiguous. V was trimmed by 2 bases and J by 5 bases, leaving 4 bases between them. The CDR3 has 12 amino acids. The germline CDR1 and CDR2 sequences are SNHLY and FYNNEI. The CDR3 reads CASSEMDNEQFF. CDR3 coding DNA: TGTGCCAGCAGTGAAATGGACAATGAGCAGTTCTTC.

This sequence joins TRBV5-4 and TRBJ1-2; D is possibly TRBD1 (6 bases). Trimming removed 1 base from V and 1 base from J, with 11 bases in between. The CDR3 is 15 residues long. Looked up from germline, CDR1 is SGHNT and CDR2 is YYREEE (reference sequence). DNA for the CDR3: TGTGCCAGCAGCTTGAGTCAGGGGCGTAACTATGGCTACACCTTC. Its protein product is CASSLSQGRNYGYTF.

In its sample, this clone was seen a few times. The V and J genes are TRBV5-1 and TRBJ2-1; TRBD2 is a possible D gene (6 bases). Germline V gives CDR1 SGHRS, CDR2 YFSETQ. The CDR3 has 16 amino acids. V lost 0 bases to trimming and J lost 0 bases, with 10 bases between them. The CDR3 DNA is TGCGCCAGCAGCTTGGAGCTAGCGAACTCCTACAATGAGCAGTTCTTC. Translated: CASSLELANSYNEQFF.

Here the CDR3 reads CASSPSGLAYEQYF. The DNA of the CDR3 is TGTGCCAGCTCACCCTCGGGACTAGCCTACGAGCAGTACTTC. J is TRBJ2-7 and V is TRBV18; TRBD2 matches at 8 bases. Looked up from germline, CDR1 is KGHSH and CDR2 is LQKENI. The length of the CDR3 is 14 residues. The trim removed 3 bases at V and 2 bases at J, leaving 3 bases unmatched.

This clone was counted once. This CDR3 is CAISESGQNTEAFF. DNA for the CDR3: TGTGCCATCAGTGAGTCGGGGCAGAACACTGAAGCTTTCTTT. The chain recombines TRBV10-3 with TRBJ1-1; tentatively, D is TRBD1 (5 bases). With 0 bases removed from V and 1 base from J, the gap between germline ends came to 6 bases. Germline V gives CDR1 ENHRY, CDR2 SYGVKD. This CDR3 spans 14 amino acids.

This chain connects TRBV18 to TRBJ1-5; a possible D gene is TRBD1 (5 bases). The CDR3 has 15 residues. Germline assignment: CDR1 KGHSH and CDR2 LQKENI. V was cut by 3 bases and J by 0 bases, with 9 bases left in between. CDR3 nucleotides: TGTGCCAGCTCACCGACAGTTAATAGCAATCAGCCCCAGCATTTT. Translating it yields CASSPTVNSNQPQHF.

This rearrangement joins TRBV11-2 to TRBJ2-7; 9 bases line up with TRBD1. The CDR3 is 14 residues long. Germline lookup yields CDR1 SGHAT and CDR2 FQNNGV. The ends lost 3 bases at V and 3 bases at J; junction bases unmatched: 3. The CDR3 DNA sequence: TGTGCCAGCAGCTTCGGACAGGGGTTCTACGAGCAGTACTTC. Its protein is CASSFGQGFYEQYF.